Sequencing of this T cell receptor beta chain was carried out in a study of blood T cell repertoires in COVID-19. Overall study context: T cells, B-cell-depleted T cells, or PBMCs provided the cDNA or gDNA that served as material.

This clone has a single count. The repertoire was sequenced with immunoSEQ multiplex PCR; TCRdb's copy has only in-frame clones and lacks some. Of over 110,000 clones listed, roughly 86% are singletons. Germline V gives CDR1 ENHRY, CDR2 SYGVKD. The V gene lost 6 bases and the J gene lost 3 bases, with 15 bases spanning the gap. The CDR3 extends over 15 amino acids. The sequencing sample was made of peripheral blood. This receptor was identified in a man between 65 and 80 years old with acute or convalescent COVID-19. V gene TRBV10-3 combines with J gene TRBJ1-3; D not certain. The CDR3: CAIRPPGGNGNTIYF. CDR3 DNA: TGTGCCATCAGACCCCCTGGAGGGAATGGAAACACCATATATTTT.